A single sample is the source of the 7 T cell receptor beta chains below, sequenced in a study of blood T cell repertoires in COVID-19. TCRdb keeps only in-frame clones here, not all; method: immunoSEQ multiplex PCR. The sample shows some 300,000 clones, approximately 90% of them seen only once. The sequenced material came from peripheral blood. The receptor source for this set is a woman in her 30s who had recovered from COVID-19.

The V and J genes are TRBV5-6 and TRBJ2-2, with D tentatively TRBD1 (6 bases). CDR1 and CDR2 from the germline V gene are SGHDT and YYEEEE. CDR3 length equals 15 residues. With 3 bases removed from V and 6 bases from J, the gap between germline ends came to 15 bases. In DNA form, the CDR3 reads TGTGCCAGCAGCTCCCCAAACAGGGCAGCCGGGGAGCTGTTTTTT. Its protein is CASSSPNRAAGELFF.

The chain employs TRBV6-6 and TRBJ2-1; 11 nucleotides agree with TRBD1. The CDR3 loop spans 15 amino acids. V lost 7 bases, J lost 7 bases, and 9 bases stayed unmatched. Germline V gene data show CDR1 as MNHNY and CDR2 as SVGAGI (reference sequence). CDR3 nucleotide sequence: TGTGCCAGCACCTCGGGACAGGGGGGGTTAAATGAGCAGTTCTTC. Its translation is CASTSGQGGLNEQFF.

The V gene is TRBV28, the J gene TRBJ1-2, with TRBD1 matching 7 bases. After removal of 4 bases from V and 5 bases from J, the junction contained 7 bases not matched to a gene. The germline V gene encodes CDR1 MDHEN and CDR2 SYDVKM. The CDR3 is made up of 14 amino acids. CDR3 DNA sequence: TGTGCCAGCAGTTCGGGGGCAGGGGGATATGGCTACACCTTC. Amino acids: CASSSGAGGYGYTF.

The CDR3 loop is CAIRQSAGGPDTQYF. As DNA, the CDR3 is TGTGCCATCAGGCAGTCAGCGGGGGGCCCAGATACGCAGTATTTT. V and J are TRBV10-3 and TRBJ2-3; 9 positions match TRBD2. CDR1 is ENHRY, CDR2 SYGVKD, per germline. The CDR3 totals 15 residues. The J segment lost 4 bases and the V segment lost 6 bases, leaving 8 bases of the junction unmatched.

The gene calls are TRBV10-1 and TRBJ1-3; D remains ambiguous. The CDR3 runs to 15 residues. Germline lookup yields CDR1 WNHNN and CDR2 SYGVQD (reference sequence). Trimming took 11 bases from V and 0 from J, leaving 17 bases between them. The chain's CDR3 is CAGNRGTPSGNTIYF. The CDR3 DNA reads TGCGCCGGCAACCGGGGAACCCCCTCTGGAAACACCATATATTTT.

This chain connects TRBV4-1 to TRBJ1-1, with D perhaps TRBD1 (6 bases). In germline, CDR1 is MGHRA, CDR2 YSYEKL. The CDR3 totals 15 residues. V was shortened by 0 bases and J by 4 bases, with 12 bases between the two germline ends. The CDR3 nucleotides read TGCGCCAGCAGCCAAGATCGGGGGGCGGCCACTGAAGCTTTCTTT. It encodes CASSQDRGAATEAFF.

The chain couples TRBV28 to TRBJ2-1; D unresolved. Per the germline V gene, CDR1 is MDHEN and CDR2 is SYDVKM. The CDR3 extends over 12 amino acids. Trimming removed 5 bases at V and 7 bases at J, with 9 bases between. The chain's CDR3 is CASSNYRNEQFF. Here the CDR3 DNA reads TGTGCCAGCAGTAATTATAGAAATGAGCAGTTCTTC.